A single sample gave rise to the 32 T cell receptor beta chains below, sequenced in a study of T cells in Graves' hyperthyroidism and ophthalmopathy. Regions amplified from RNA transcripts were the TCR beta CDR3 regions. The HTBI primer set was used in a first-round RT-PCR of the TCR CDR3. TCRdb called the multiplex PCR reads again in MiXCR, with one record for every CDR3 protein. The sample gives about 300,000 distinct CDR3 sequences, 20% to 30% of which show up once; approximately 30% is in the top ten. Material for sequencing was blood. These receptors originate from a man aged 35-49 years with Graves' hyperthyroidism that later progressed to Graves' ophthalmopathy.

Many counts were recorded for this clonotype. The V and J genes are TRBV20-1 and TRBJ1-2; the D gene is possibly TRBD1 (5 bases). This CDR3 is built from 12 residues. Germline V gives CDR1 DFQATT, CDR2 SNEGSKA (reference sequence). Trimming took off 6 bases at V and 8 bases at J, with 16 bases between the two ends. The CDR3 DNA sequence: TGCAGTGCCTACCCAGGGAAGGAGGGCTACACCTTC. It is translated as CSAYPGKEGYTF.

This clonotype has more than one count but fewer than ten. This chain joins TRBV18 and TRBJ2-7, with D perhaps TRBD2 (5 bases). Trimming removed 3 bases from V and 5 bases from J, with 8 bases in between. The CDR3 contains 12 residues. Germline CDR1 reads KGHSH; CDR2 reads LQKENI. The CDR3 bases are TGTGCCAGCTCACCCGAGGGCGACGAGCAGTACTTC. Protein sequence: CASSPEGDEQYF. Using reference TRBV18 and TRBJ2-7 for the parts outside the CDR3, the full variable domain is NAGVMQNPRHLVRRRGQEARLRCSPMKGHSHVYWYRQLPEEGLKFMVYLQKENIIDESGMPKERFSAEFPKEGPSILRIQQVVRGDSAAYFCASSPEGDEQYFGPGTRLTVT.

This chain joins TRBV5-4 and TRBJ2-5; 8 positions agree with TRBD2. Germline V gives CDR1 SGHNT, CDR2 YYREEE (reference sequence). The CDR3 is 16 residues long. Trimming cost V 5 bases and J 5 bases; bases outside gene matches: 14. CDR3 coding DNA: TGTGCCAGCAGTTTACCCGTAGCGGGAAAGAAGGAGACCCAGTACTTC. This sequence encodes CASSLPVAGKKETQYF.

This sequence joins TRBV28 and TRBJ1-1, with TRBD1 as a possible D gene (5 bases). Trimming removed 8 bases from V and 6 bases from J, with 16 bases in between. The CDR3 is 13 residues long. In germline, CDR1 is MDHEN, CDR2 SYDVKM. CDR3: CASGVGGTAEAFF. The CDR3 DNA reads TGTGCCAGCGGCGTTGGCGGGACCGCTGAAGCTTTCTTT.

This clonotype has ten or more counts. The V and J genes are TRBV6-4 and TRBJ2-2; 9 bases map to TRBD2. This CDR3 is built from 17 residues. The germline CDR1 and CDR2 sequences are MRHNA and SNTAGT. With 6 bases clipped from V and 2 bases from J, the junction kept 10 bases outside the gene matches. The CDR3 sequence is CASSSPRLAANTGELFF. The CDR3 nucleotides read TGTGCCAGCAGCTCGCCCCGACTAGCGGCTAACACCGGGGAGCTGTTTTTT.

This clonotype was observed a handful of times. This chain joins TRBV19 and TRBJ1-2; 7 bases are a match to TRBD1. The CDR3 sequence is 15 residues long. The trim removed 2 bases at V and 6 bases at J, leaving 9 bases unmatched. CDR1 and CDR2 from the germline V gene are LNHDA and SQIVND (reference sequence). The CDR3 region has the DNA TGTGCCAGTAGTATACCCGGGACAGTGGGAGATGGCTACACCTTC. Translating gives CASSIPGTVGDGYTF.

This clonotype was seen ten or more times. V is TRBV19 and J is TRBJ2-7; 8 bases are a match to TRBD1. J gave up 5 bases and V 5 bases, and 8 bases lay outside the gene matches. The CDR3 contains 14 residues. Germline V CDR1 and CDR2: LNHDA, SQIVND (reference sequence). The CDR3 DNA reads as TGTGCCAGTAGTCTAGGGACAGGCGACCACGAGCAGTACTTC. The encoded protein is CASSLGTGDHEQYF.

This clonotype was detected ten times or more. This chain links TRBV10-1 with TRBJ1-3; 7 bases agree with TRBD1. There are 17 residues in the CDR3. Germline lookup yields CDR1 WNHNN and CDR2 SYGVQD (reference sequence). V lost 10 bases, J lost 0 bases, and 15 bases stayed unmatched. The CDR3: CATFEPRGRNSGNTIYF. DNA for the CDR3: TGCGCCACCTTCGAACCAAGGGGGCGAAACTCTGGAAACACCATATATTTT.

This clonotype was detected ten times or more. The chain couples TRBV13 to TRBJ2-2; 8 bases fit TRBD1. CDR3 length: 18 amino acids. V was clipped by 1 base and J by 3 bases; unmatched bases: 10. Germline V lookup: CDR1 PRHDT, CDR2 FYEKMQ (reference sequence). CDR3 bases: TGTGCCAGCAGCTTAGTTCCACCGGGACAGGTGTACACCGGGGAGCTGTTTTTT. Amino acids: CASSLVPPGQVYTGELFF.

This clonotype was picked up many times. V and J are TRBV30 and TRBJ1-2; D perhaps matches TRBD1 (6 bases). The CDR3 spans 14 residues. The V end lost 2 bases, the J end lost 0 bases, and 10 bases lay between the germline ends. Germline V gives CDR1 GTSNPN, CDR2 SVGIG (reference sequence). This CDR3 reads CAWSSAGANYGYTF. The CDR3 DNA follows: TGTGCCTGGAGTTCGGCAGGGGCTAACTATGGCTACACCTTC.

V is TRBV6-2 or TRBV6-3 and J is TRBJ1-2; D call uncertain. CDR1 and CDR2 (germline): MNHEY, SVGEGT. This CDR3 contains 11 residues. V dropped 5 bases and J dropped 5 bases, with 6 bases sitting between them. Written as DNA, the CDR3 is TGTGCCAGCAGTCAACTATATGGCTACACCTTC. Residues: CASSQLYGYTF.

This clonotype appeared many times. The CDR3 sequence is CASSLIRQAESEAFF. The CDR3 nucleotides are TGTGCCAGCAGTTTAATTAGACAGGCCGAATCTGAAGCTTTCTTT. The chain recombines TRBV28 with TRBJ1-1, with D perhaps matching TRBD1 (6 bases). This CDR3 is 15 amino acids long. The V and J ends lost 2 bases and 6 bases respectively, with 16 bases between them. Germline V gene lookup returns CDR1 MDHEN and CDR2 SYDVKM.

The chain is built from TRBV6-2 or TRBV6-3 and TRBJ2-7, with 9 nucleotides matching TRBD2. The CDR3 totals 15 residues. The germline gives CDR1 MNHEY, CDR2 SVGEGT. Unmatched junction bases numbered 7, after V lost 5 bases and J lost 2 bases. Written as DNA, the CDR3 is TGTGCCAGCAGTAAACTAGCGGGTGCTACCTACGAGCAGTACTTC. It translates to CASSKLAGATYEQYF.

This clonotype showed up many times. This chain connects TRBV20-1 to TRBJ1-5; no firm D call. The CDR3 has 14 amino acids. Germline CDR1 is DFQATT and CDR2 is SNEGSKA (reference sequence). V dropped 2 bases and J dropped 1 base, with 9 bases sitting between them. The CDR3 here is CSARRAESNQPQHF. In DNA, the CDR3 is TGCAGTGCTAGACGGGCGGAGAGCAATCAGCCCCAGCATTTT.

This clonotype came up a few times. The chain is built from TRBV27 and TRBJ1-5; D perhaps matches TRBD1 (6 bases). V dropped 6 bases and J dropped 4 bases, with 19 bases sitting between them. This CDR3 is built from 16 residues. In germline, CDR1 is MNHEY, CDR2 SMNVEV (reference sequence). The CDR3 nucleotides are TGTGCCAGCAGCCCTTATGGGTGGGACACTAATCAGCCCCAGCATTTT. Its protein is CASSPYGWDTNQPQHF.

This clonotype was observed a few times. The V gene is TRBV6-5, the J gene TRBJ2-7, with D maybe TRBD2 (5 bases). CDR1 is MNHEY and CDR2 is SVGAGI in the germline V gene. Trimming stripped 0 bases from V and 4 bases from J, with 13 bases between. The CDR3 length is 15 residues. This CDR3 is CASSYSYRGLYEQYF. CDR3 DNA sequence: TGTGCCAGCAGTTACTCTTACCGGGGTTTGTACGAGCAGTACTTC.

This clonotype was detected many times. CDR3 nucleotide sequence: TGTGCCAGCAGCCCCAGGGTTTACCCCTCCTACGAGCAGTACTTC. Its protein product is CASSPRVYPSYEQYF. The chain is built from TRBV28 and TRBJ2-7, with a possible D match to TRBD1 (5 bases). The germline V gene has CDR1 MDHEN and CDR2 SYDVKM. This CDR3 comprises 15 residues. Trimming removed 6 bases from V and 0 bases from J, with 15 bases in between.

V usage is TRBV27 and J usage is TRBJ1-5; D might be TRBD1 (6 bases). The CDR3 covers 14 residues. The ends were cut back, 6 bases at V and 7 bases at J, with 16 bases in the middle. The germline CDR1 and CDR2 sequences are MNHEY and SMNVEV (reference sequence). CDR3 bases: TGTGCCAGCAGCCGAAACAGGGAGGGGCAGCCCCAGCATTTT. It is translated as CASSRNREGQPQHF.

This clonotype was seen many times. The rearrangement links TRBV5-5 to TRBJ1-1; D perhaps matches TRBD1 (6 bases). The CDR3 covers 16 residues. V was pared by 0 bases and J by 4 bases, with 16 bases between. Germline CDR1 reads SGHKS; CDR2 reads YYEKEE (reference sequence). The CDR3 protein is CASSLGWGPGGTEAFF. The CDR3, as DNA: TGTGCCAGCAGCTTGGGCTGGGGGCCGGGAGGCACTGAAGCTTTCTTT. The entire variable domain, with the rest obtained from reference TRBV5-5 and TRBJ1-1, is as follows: DAGVTQSPTHLIKTRGQQVTLRCSPISGHKSVSWYQQVLGQGPQFIFQYYEKEERGRGNFPDRFSARQFPNYSSELNVNALLLGDSALYLCASSLGWGPGGTEAFFGQGTRLTVV.

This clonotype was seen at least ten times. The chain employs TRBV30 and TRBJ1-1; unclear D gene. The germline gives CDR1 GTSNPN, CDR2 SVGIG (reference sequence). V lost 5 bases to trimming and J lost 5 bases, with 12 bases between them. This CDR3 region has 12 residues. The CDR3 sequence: CAWATGLTEAFF. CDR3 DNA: TGTGCCTGGGCCACGGGGTTGACTGAAGCTTTCTTT.

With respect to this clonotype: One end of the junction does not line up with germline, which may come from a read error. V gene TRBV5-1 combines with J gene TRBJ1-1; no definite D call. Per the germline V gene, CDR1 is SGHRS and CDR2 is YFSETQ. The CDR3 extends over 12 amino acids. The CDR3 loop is CASGLMGTEAFF. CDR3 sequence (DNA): TGCGCCAGCGGCTTGATGGGCACTGAAGCTTTCTTT.

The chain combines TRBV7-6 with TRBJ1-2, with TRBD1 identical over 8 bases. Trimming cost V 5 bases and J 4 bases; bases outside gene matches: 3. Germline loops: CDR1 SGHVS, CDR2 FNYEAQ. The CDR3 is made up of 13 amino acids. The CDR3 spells CASSQGQAYGYTF. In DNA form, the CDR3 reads TGTGCCAGCAGCCAGGGACAGGCCTATGGCTACACCTTC.

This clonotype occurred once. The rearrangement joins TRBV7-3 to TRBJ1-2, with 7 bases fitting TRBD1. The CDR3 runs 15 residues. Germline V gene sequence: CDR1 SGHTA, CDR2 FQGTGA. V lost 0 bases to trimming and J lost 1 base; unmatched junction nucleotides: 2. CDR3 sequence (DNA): TGTGCCAGCAGCTTAACTGGGACAGATAACTATGGCTACACCTTC. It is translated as CASSLTGTDNYGYTF.

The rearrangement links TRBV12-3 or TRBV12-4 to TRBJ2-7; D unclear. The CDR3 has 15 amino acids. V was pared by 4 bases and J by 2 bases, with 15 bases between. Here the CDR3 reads CASSSSWSLTYEQYF. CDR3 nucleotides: TGTGCCAGCAGTTCCTCTTGGTCACTTACCTACGAGCAGTACTTC.

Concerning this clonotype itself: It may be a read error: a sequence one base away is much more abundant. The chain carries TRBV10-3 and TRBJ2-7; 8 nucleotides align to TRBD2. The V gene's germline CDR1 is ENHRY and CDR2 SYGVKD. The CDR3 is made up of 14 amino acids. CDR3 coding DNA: TGTGCCATCATGGTAGCGGGGCCCACCTACGAGCGGTACTTC. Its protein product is CAIMVAGPTYERYF.

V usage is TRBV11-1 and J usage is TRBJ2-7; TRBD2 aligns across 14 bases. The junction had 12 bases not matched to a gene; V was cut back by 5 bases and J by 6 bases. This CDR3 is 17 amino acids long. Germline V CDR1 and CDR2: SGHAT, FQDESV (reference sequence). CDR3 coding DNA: TGTGCCAGCAGCCCGGGACTAGCGGGAGAGCTTTCCCGCGAGCAGTACTTC. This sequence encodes CASSPGLAGELSREQYF.

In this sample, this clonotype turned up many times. CDR3 nucleotide sequence: TGCGCCAGCATCGAATCCCCTGGGAGGGGCGGGGATGGCTACACCTTC. Protein sequence: CASIESPGRGGDGYTF. V gene TRBV5-1 combines with J gene TRBJ1-2, with D maybe TRBD1 (5 bases). The length of the CDR3 is 16 residues. Germline V gene data show CDR1 as SGHRS and CDR2 as YFSETQ. Trimming left V 6 bases short and J 6 bases short, with 24 bases between.

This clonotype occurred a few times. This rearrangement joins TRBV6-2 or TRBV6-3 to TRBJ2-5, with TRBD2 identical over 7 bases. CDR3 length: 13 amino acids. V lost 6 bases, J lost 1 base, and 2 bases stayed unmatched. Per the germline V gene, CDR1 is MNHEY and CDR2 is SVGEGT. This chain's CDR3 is CASSGRLQETQYF. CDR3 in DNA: TGTGCCAGCAGCGGGAGGCTCCAAGAGACCCAGTACTTC.

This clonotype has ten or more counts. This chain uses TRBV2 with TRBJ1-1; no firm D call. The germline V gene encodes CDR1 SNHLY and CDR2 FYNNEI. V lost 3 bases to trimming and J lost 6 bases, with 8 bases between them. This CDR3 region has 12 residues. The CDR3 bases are TGTGCCAGCAGTGATGGTACCGCTGAAGCTTTCTTT. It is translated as CASSDGTAEAFF.

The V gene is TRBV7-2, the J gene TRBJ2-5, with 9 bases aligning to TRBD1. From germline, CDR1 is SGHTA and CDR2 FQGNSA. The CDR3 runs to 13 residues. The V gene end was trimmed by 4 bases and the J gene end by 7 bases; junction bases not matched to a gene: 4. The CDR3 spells CASSYLQGATQYF. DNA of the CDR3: TGTGCCAGCAGCTATCTACAGGGGGCGACCCAGTACTTC.

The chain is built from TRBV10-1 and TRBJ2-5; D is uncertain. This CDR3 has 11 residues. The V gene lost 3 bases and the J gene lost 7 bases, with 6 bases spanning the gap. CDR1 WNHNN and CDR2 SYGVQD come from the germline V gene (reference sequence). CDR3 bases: TGCGCCAGCAGTGATGGTGGGACCCAGTACTTC. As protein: CASSDGGTQYF.

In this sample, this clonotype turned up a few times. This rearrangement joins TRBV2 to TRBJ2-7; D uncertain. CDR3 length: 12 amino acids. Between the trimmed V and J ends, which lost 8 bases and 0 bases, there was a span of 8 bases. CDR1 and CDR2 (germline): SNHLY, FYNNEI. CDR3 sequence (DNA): TGTGCCAGCTGGGCAGACTCCTACGAGCAGTACTTC. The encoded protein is CASWADSYEQYF. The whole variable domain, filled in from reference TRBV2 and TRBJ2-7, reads EPEVTQTPSHQVTQMGQEVILRCVPISNHLYFYWYRQILGQKVEFLVSFYNNEISEKSEIFDDQFSVERPDGSNFTLKIRSTKLEDSAMYFCASWADSYEQYFGPGTRLTVT.